The entry that follows covers one T cell receptor beta chain sequence. Its antigen is still unknown. A 5'RACE template-switching step, the method used to make TCR cDNA, added a universal primer site and UMIs. MiXCR, run by TCRdb on the 5' RACE reads, gives a single entry per CDR3 protein. The profile covers some 350,000 distinct CDR3 sequences, with around 3.9% appearing a single time and 20% to 25% taken by the ten largest. This record belongs to a study of T cells after yellow fever vaccination. Across the whole study: Fractions with few cells were prepared using SMART-Seq v4 Ultra Low Input.

Study-wide results and caveats: The booster response re-showed most primary clones: 96% CD4, 88% CD8. Some clonotypes were seen in both the CD4 and the CD8 compartments. These made up a small share and likely arose from convergent recombination.

Deletions cut 5 bases from V and 10 bases from J, with 9 bases between. In germline, CDR1 is SGHAT, CDR2 FQNNGV. The CDR3 contains 11 residues. The sequencing here drew on PBMCs, taken 5 days after the yellow fever booster vaccination. The sequence was obtained from a man younger than 35 who received the YFV17D yellow fever vaccine. This chain joins TRBV11-2 and TRBJ2-1; D gene unclear. CDR3 protein: CASSRRTEQFF. The CDR3 DNA reads as TGTGCCAGCAGCCGGCGGACGGAGCAGTTCTTC.